A single sample gave rise to the 2 T cell receptor beta chains below, sequenced in a study of T cell responses to AZD1222 COVID-19 vaccine. Sequencing used immunoSEQ multiplex PCR; TCRdb keeps in-frame clones, though not all of them. The data contain 100,000 to 140,000 clones, 90% to 95% of them singletons. The sequences come from peripheral blood, collected on day 0 of AZD1222 vaccination. The origin of the receptors is an adult in good health.

This clone was seen only once. V and J are TRBV5-6 and TRBJ2-3, with D possibly matching TRBD1 (5 bases). CDR3 length: 14 residues. Germline-derived CDR1 and CDR2 are SGHDT and YYEEEE. V was trimmed by 2 bases and J by 8 bases, leaving 15 bases between them. DNA of the CDR3: TGTGCCAGCAGCTTAATAGACAGTTACGGTACGCAGTATTTT. Its translation: CASSLIDSYGTQYF.

V is TRBV3-1 (or the pseudogene TRBV3-2) and J is TRBJ2-3, with 9 bases aligning to TRBD1. This CDR3 has 16 amino acids. Germline CDR1 LGHDT, CDR2 YNNKEL (reference sequence). Unmatched junction bases numbered 15, after V lost 3 bases and J lost 11 bases. CDR3 nucleotides: TGTGCCAGCAGCCATCAGGGACAGGGTTTTTCTCGGGGGCAGTATTTT. Its protein is CASSHQGQGFSRGQYF.